Detailed here is one TCR beta chain. Its target is unknown. The record originates from a study of T cell responses to AZD1222 COVID-19 vaccine. Findings and limits, study-wide: Following two doses of AZD1222, Spike-specific TCR breadth and depth rose. Sampling that yielded the repertoires occurred only after the peak T cell response.

Trimming cost V 4 bases and J 8 bases, with 9 bases left between them. The CDR3 totals 12 residues. Germline loops: CDR1 SNHLY, CDR2 FYNNEI. Clones were sequenced by immunoSEQ multiplex PCR, and TCRdb holds only the in-frame ones, with some missing. The sample contains 55,000 to 60,000 clones, about 85% of which appear only once. The sequenced sample was peripheral blood, obtained on day 0 of MenACWY control vaccination. V gene TRBV2 combines with J gene TRBJ2-1, with no clear D. This clonotype was obtained from an adult in good health. In DNA, the CDR3 is TGTGCCAGCAGTGGCCTAGTTGATGAGCAGTTCTTC. Residues: CASSGLVDEQFF.